This TCR beta chain was identified during a study of shared clonotypes between healthy human individuals. Here immunoSEQ multiplex PCR was the method, and the copy in TCRdb shows in-frame clones only, minus some. The repertoire holds around 2.1 million clones, with 90% to 97% as singletons. Germline loops: CDR1 GTSNPN, CDR2 SVGIG (reference sequence). This CDR3 spans 13 amino acids. V was pared by 0 bases and J by 2 bases, with 7 bases between. As regards this clone: The same CDR3 arises from other DNA sequences in this sample as well.

The chain uses TRBV30 and TRBJ1-2; D call uncertain. This sequence originates from a man aged 18 to 29 in good health. Material for sequencing was naive CD4+ T cells sorted from blood. Noted subset: CD45RA+ positively selected. The CDR3 nucleotides read TGTGCCTGGAGTGTAGGCTCGAACTATGGCTACACCTTC. Its protein is CAWSVGSNYGYTF.